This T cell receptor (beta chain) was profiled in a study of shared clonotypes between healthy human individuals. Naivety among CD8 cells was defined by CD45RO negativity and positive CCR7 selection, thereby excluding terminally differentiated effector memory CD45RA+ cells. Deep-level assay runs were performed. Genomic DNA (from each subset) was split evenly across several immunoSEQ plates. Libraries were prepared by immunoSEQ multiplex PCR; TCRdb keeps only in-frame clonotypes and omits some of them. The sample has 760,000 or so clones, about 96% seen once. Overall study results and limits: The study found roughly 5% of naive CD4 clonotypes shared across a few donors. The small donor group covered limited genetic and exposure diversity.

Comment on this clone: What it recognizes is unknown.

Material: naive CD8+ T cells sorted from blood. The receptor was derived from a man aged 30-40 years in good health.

DNA of the CDR3: TGTGCCAGCAGTTATCCGACGGGCGAAAACATTCAGTACTTC. Translating it yields CASSYPTGENIQYF. J is TRBJ2-4 and V is TRBV28; no clear D gene. This CDR3 contains 14 residues. Germline CDR1 MDHEN, CDR2 SYDVKM. Between the trimmed V and J ends, which lost 4 bases and 5 bases, there was a span of 12 bases.